The clone carrying this T cell receptor (beta chain) was observed at least ten times. Antigen specificity is unknown. Other DNA variants within this sample encode the same CDR3. These data originate in a study of metastatic and nonmetastatic thyroid tumors. Study overall: Peripheral blood and tumor or nodule samples from malignant and benign thyroid patients were compared. Study outcomes and limitations: Malignant thyroid tumors reportedly exceeded benign nodules significantly in TCR beta diversity, with the difference appearing in blood and tumor.

CDR1 is MGHRA and CDR2 is YSYEKL in the germline V gene. The CDR3 length is 16 residues. V trimming: 0 bases; J trimming: 5 bases; junction bases outside the gene matches: 6. Under the authors' procedure: CDR3 differences across clinicopathological groups were used to build a distant-metastasis classifier for papillary thyroid cancer. MiXCR reprocessed the PCR reads for TCRdb. TCRdb, not the original authors, processed these V and J calls. The table includes about 5,500 clones, 37% detected once. Nobody among the patients had been given any treatment before thyroid surgery. The chain joins TRBV4-1 to TRBJ2-2, with 7 nucleotides matching TRBD2. The sequenced sample was tumor tissue. The receptor was isolated from a male donor with papillary thyroid cancer or a benign thyroid nodule (not recorded which). Some clones in this sample may be carry-over from other donors' samples. This CDR3 is CASSQDPQRETGELFF. The CDR3 bases are TGCGCCAGCAGCCAAGATCCCCAGCGGGAAACCGGGGAGCTGTTTTTT.